Described below is a single T cell receptor (beta chain) sequence and its context. Trimming took 2 bases from V and 10 from J, leaving 20 bases between them. Germline V gene data show CDR1 as SGHAT and CDR2 as FQNNGV. This CDR3 region has 15 residues. The data originate from a study of PD-L1 blockade in urothelial cancer. Time point indicated: pretreatment peripheral blood. The table came from immunoSEQ multiplex PCR; TCRdb's copy has only in-frame clones and leaves some out. The repertoire holds under 60,000 clones, with about 80% as singletons. The sequence came from a man between 65 and 80 years old with urothelial cancer. The source material was PBMCs, sampled around atezolizumab (anti-PD-L1) treatment. The J gene is TRBJ2-5, the V gene TRBV11-2, with a possible D match to TRBD2 (5 bases). This CDR3 reads CASSLSPLAPASQYF. The CDR3 DNA reads TGTGCCAGCAGCTTATCCCCCCTAGCCCCAGCGAGCCAGTACTTC.